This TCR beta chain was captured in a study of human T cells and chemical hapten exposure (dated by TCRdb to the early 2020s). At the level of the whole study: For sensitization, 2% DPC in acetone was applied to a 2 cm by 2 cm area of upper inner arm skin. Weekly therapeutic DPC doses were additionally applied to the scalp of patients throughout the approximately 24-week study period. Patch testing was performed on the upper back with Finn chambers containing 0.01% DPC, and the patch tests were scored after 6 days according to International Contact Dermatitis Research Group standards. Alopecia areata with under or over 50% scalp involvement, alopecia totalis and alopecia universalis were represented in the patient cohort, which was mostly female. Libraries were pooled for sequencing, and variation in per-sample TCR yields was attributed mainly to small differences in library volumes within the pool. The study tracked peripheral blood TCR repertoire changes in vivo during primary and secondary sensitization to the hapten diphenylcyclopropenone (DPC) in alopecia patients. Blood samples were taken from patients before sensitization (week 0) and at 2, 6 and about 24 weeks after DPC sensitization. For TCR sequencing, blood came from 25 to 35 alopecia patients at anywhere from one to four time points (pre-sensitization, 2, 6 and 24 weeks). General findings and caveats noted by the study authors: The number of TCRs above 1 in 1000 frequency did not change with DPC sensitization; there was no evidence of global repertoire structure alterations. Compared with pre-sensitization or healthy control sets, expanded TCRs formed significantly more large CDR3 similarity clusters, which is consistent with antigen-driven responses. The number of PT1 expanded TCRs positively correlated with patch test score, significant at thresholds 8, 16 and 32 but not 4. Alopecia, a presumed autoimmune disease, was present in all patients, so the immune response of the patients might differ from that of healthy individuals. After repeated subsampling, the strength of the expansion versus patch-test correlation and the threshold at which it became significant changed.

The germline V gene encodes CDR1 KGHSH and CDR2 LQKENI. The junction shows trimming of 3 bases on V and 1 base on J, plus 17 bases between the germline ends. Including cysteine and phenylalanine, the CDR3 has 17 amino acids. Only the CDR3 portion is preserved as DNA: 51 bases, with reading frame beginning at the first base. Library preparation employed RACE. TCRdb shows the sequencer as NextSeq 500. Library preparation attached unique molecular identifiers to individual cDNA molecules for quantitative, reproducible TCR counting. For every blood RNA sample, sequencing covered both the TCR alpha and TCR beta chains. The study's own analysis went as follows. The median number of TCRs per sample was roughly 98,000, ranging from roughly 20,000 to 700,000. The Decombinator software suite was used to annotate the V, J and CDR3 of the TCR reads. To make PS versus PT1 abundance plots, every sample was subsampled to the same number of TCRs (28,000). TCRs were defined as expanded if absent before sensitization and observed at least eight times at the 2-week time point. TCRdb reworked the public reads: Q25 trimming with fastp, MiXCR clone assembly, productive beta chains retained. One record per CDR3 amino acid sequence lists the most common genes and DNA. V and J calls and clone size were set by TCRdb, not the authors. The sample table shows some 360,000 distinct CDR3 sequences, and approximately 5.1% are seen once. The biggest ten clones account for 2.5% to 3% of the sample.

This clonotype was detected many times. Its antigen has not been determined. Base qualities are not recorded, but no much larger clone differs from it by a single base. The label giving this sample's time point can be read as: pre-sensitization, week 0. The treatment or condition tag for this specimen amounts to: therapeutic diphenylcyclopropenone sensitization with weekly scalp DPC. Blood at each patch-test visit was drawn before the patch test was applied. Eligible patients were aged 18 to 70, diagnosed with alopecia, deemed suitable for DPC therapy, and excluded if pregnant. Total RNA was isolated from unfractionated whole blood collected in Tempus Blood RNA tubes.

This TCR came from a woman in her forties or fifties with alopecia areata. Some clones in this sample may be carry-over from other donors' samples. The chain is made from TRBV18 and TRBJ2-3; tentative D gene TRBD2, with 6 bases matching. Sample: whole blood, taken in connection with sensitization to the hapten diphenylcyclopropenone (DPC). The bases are TGTGCCAGCTCACCCCTAGGTACGGGGGTTGGCACAGATACGCAGTATTTT. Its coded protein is CASSPLGTGVGTDTQYF.